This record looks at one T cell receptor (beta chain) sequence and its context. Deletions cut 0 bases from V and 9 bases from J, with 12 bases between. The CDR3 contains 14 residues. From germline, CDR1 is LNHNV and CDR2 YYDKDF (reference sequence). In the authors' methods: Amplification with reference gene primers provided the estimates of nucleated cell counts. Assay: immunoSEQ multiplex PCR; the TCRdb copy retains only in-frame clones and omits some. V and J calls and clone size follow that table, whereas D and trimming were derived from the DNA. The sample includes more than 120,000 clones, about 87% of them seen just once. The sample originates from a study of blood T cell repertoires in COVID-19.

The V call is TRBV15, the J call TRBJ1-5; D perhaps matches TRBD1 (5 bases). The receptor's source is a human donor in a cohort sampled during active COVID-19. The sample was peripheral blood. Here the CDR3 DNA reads TGTGCCACCAGCAGAGAGCAGGGATCAGGGCCCCAGCATTTT. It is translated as CATSREQGSGPQHF.